The T cell receptor (beta chain) described here comes from a study of T cells in Graves' hyperthyroidism and ophthalmopathy. This clonotype was seen many times. The antigen remains unidentified. Notes on the study in general: Ophthalmopathy could be told apart from stable hyperthyroidism with a 13 V-J model.

The V end was cut by 6 bases, the J end by 0 bases, with 11 bases between. The germline V gene has CDR1 LGHDT and CDR2 YNNKEL (reference sequence). The CDR3 length is 14 residues. RNA transcripts provided the source from which TCR beta CDR3 regions were amplified. The HTBI set primed first-round TCR CDR3 RT-PCR. TCRdb independently ran MiXCR on the multiplex PCR reads; one entry per CDR3 protein. Of 500,000 to 700,000 distinct CDR3 sequences listed, 15% to 20% are singletons. The clonotype originates from a woman younger than 30 with Graves' hyperthyroidism. The specimen was blood. The chain links TRBV3-1 to TRBJ1-1; D remains ambiguous. In DNA form, the CDR3 reads TGTGCCAGCAGTTCGGAGCTAATGAACACTGAAGCTTTCTTT. Its protein is CASSSELMNTEAFF. The whole variable domain, remainder taken from reference TRBV3-1 and TRBJ1-1, is DTAVSQTPKYLVTQMGNDKSIKCEQNLGHDTMYWYKQDSKKFLKIMFSYNNKELIINETVPNRFSPKSPDKAHLNLHINSLELGDSAVYFCASSSELMNTEAFFGQGTRLTVV.